This TCR beta chain was sequenced for a study of T cell responses to AZD1222 COVID-19 vaccine. The assay was immunoSEQ multiplex PCR, and TCRdb's table has in-frame clones only and misses some. The table lists fewer than 120,000 clones, approximately 90% of them singletons. The germline V gene has CDR1 MNHEY and CDR2 SVGAGI. Trimming removed 6 bases from V and 2 bases from J, with 11 bases in between. The CDR3 is 13 residues long. This receptor was obtained from an adult in good health. The gene calls are TRBV6-5 and TRBJ2-7; D not resolved. The input for sequencing was peripheral blood, taken on day 0 of AZD1222 vaccination. The CDR3 region has the DNA TGTGCCAGCAGGGGAACGGCAACCTACGAGCAGTACTTC. This sequence encodes CASRGTATYEQYF.